The present TCR beta chain was sequenced within a study of cytomegalovirus exposure and HLA in healthy donors. The wider study: Prior work identified around 100 million unique TCR beta sequences in some 200 million T cells.

As concerns this clone: Its target is not known.

The CDR3 has 17 amino acids. With V trimmed by 2 bases and J by 0 bases, 9 bases remained unmatched. Germline V gene lookup returns CDR1 SGDLS and CDR2 YYNGEE. PCR involved 60 Vbeta and 13 Jbeta primers. Sequenced by immunoSEQ multiplex PCR; TCRdb stores in-frame clones only, minus some. Altogether over 150,000 clones are present, about 80% being singletons, with the ten largest covering more than 3%. Whole-study findings and limits: Among the most significant clusters, several appeared linked to common viral pathogens in a later analysis.

This clonotype was obtained from a man aged 25-45 years in good health and CMV-seropositive. Source material: PBMCs. The V call is TRBV9, the J call TRBJ2-3; TRBD1 matches 7 bases. The CDR3 sequence is CASSVRDRLFSTDTQYF. For the CDR3, the DNA is TGTGCCAGCAGCGTTAGGGACAGACTCTTTAGCACAGATACGCAGTATTTT. The full variable domain, with the rest looked up from reference TRBV9 and TRBJ2-3, is DSGVTQTPKHLITATGQRVTLRCSPRSGDLSVYWYQQSLDQGLQFLIQYYNGEERAKGNILERFSAQQFPDLHSELNLSSLELGDSALYFCASSVRDRLFSTDTQYFGPGTRLTVL.